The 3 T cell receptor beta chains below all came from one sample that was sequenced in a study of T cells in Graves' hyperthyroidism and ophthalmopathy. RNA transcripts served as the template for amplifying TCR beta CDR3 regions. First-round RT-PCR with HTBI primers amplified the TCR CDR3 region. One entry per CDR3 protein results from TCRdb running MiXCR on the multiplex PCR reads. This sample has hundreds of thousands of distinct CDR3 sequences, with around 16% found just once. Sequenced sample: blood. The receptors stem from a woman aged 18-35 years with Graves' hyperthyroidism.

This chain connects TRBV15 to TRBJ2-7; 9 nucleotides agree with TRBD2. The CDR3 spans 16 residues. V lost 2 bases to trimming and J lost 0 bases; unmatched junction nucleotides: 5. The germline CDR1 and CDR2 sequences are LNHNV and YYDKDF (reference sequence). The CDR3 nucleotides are TGTGCCACCAGCAGATCTCATAGCGGGAGCTCCTACGAGCAGTACTTC. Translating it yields CATSRSHSGSSYEQYF.

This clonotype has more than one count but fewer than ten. The CDR3 DNA is TGTGCCAGTAGTGTCGGGACAGGGGGTTCTGGGGCCAACGTCCTGACTTTC. Its protein is CASSVGTGGSGANVLTF. The chain carries TRBV19 and TRBJ2-6; 11 bases line up with TRBD1. The germline V gene has CDR1 LNHDA and CDR2 SQIVND (reference sequence). V was pared by 5 bases and J by 1 base, with 4 bases of the junction left unmatched. This CDR3 is 17 amino acids long. The whole variable domain, filled in from reference TRBV19 and TRBJ2-6, reads DGGITQSPKYLFRKEGQNVTLSCEQNLNHDAMYWYRQDPGQGLRLIYYSQIVNDFQKGDIAEGYSVSREKKESFPLTVTSAQKNPTAFYLCASSVGTGGSGANVLTFGAGSRLTVL.

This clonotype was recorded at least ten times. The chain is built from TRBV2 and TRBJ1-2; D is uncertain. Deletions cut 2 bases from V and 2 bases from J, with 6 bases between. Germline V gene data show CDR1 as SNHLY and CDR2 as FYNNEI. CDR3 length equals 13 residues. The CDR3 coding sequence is TGTGCCAGCAGTGAATCGGGAAACTATGGCTACACCTTC. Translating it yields CASSESGNYGYTF.